These 11 T cell receptor beta chains were sequenced from one sample in a study of T cell changes during pregnancy in multiple sclerosis. Produced via immunoSEQ multiplex PCR; TCRdb's table is partial and in-frame only. The sample contains approximately 17,000 clones, 80% to 90% of which appear only once. Sequences were derived from CD8+ T cells from peripheral blood mononuclear cells, sampled in the second trimester of pregnancy. The source is a female donor in good health, enrolled as a control in a pregnancy study.

This clone occurred once. The chain joins TRBV27 to TRBJ1-5; 7 positions agree with TRBD1. Germline CDR1 MNHEY, CDR2 SMNVEV (reference sequence). V lost 5 bases and J lost 5; bases outside the gene matches: 6. CDR3 length equals 14 residues. Here the CDR3 reads CASSPRDSDQPQHF. In nucleotides, the CDR3 is TGTGCCAGCAGTCCCCGGGACAGCGATCAGCCCCAGCATTTT.

The chain combines TRBV4-1 with TRBJ2-7, with TRBD2 matching 10 bases. The CDR3 spans 19 residues. Germline-derived CDR1 and CDR2 are MGHRA and YSYEKL. J was trimmed by 0 bases and V by 1 base; bases with no gene match: 12. The CDR3 nucleotides read TGCGCCAGCAGCCAAGGTGGGATACTAGCGGGGACCGGCTCCTACGAGCAGTACTTC. Residues: CASSQGGILAGTGSYEQYF.

The chain has TRBV18 and TRBJ1-5, with D perhaps TRBD1 (5 bases). Germline CDR1 is KGHSH and CDR2 is LQKENI. Trimming took off 3 bases at V and 7 bases at J, with 13 bases between the two ends. The CDR3 covers 14 residues. The CDR3 region is CASSPDMSWQPQHF. CDR3 coding DNA: TGTGCCAGCTCACCGGACATGTCATGGCAGCCCCAGCATTTT.

For this clone: Other DNA variants within this sample encode the same CDR3. The V and J genes are TRBV18 and TRBJ1-5; 10 bases match TRBD1. Germline CDR1 is KGHSH and CDR2 is LQKENI. The CDR3 has 15 amino acids. Trimming took 4 bases from V and 5 from J; bases not matched to a gene: 5. The CDR3 region is CASSRTGTGDQPQHF. CDR3 in DNA: TGTGCCAGCTCACGCACGGGGACAGGGGATCAGCCCCAGCATTTT.

J is TRBJ2-2 and V is TRBV2; TRBD1 is a possible D gene (5 bases). V was trimmed by 6 bases and J by 3 bases, leaving 14 bases between them. Germline CDR1 is SNHLY and CDR2 is FYNNEI. The CDR3 has 15 amino acids. The chain's CDR3 is CASRTRVRDTGELFF. The CDR3 nucleotides read TGTGCCAGCAGGACCAGGGTTAGGGACACCGGGGAGCTGTTTTTT.

V gene TRBV6-6 combines with J gene TRBJ2-1, with TRBD1 matching over 10 bases. V lost 5 bases and J lost 3; bases outside the gene matches: 4. In germline, CDR1 is MNHNY, CDR2 SVGAGI (reference sequence). This CDR3 comprises 15 residues. The CDR3 DNA reads as TGTGCCAGCAGTGACGGACAGGGGGACTACAATGAGCAGTTCTTC. Translation: CASSDGQGDYNEQFF.

The gene calls are TRBV9 and TRBJ1-1, with unresolved D. CDR3 length equals 12 residues. The V end lost 1 base, the J end lost 8 bases, and 9 bases lay between the germline ends. Per the germline V gene, CDR1 is SGDLS and CDR2 is YYNGEE. CDR3 region: CASSVSGPEAFF. The CDR3 DNA reads TGTGCCAGCAGCGTAAGCGGGCCCGAAGCTTTCTTT.

This clone has a single count. DNA of the CDR3: TGCAGCGTTGAGAGGACTAGCGGTTACAATGAGCAGTTCTTC. Protein: CSVERTSGYNEQFF. The rearrangement links TRBV29-1 to TRBJ2-1, with 10 bases lining up with TRBD2. This CDR3 contains 14 residues. Trimming cost V 3 bases and J 4 bases; bases outside gene matches: 3. Germline V CDR1 and CDR2: SQVTM, ANQGSEA.

The CDR3 region is CASSPTGMGPPLHF. The DNA for the CDR3 is TGTGCCAGCAGTCCAACAGGGATGGGGCCACCCCTCCACTTT. J is TRBJ1-6 and V is TRBV28; a weak D match, TRBD1 (6 bases). This CDR3 is 14 amino acids long. Germline CDR1 MDHEN, CDR2 SYDVKM. The ends were cut back, 5 bases at V and 11 bases at J, with 16 bases in the middle.

The chain combines TRBV27 with TRBJ1-1, with no clear D. Germline CDR1 reads MNHEY; CDR2 reads SMNVEV (reference sequence). CDR3 length: 13 residues. The V end lost 6 bases, the J end lost 1 base, and 9 bases lay between the germline ends. Written as DNA, the CDR3 is TGTGCCAGCAGGCCCACAGAGAACACTGAAGCTTTCTTT. As protein: CASRPTENTEAFF.

This rearrangement joins TRBV4-1 to TRBJ2-2; D unresolved. There are 15 residues in the CDR3. V was clipped by 1 base and J by 1 base, with 7 bases between them. Germline V gives CDR1 MGHRA, CDR2 YSYEKL. This CDR3 reads CASSQVHRNTGELFF. The CDR3 DNA is TGCGCCAGCAGCCAAGTGCACAGGAACACCGGGGAGCTGTTTTTT.